A selection of T cell receptor beta chains follows, all from one sample in a study of blood T cell repertoires in COVID-19. The data were produced by immunoSEQ multiplex PCR, yet TCRdb's version contains in-frame clones alone and is incomplete. The sample shows roughly 290,000 clones, about four fifths of them seen only once. The sample was peripheral blood. These receptors came from a person aged 70 to 85 with COVID-19, enrolled during active disease. CDR3s include the opening cysteine and the closing phenylalanine or tryptophan. The D gene is left open where the match is weak. Expanded clones are given a class, and other clones once, few, many or no size at all.

abundance | j_gene | v_gene | d_gene | CDR3nt | CDR3aa
NA | TRBJ1-4 | TRBV5-1 | NA | TGCGCCAGCAGCTTTGTACAGGGTAGTGAAAAACTGTTTTTT | CASSFVQGSEKLFF
NA | TRBJ1-4 | TRBV7-9 | TRBD1 | TGTGCCAGCAGCTTAGAGGGGGTAAACAGGGGTGGCGAAAAACTGTTTTTT | CASSLEGVNRGGEKLFF
NA | TRBJ1-1 | TRBV7-9 | TRBD1 | TGTGCCAGCAGCTTAGGGACAGGGTGGGGCACTGAAGCTTTCTTT | CASSLGTGWGTEAFF
NA | TRBJ2-1 | TRBV6-5 | NA | TGTGCCAGCACCACTGCTAGCTCCTACAATGAGCAGTTCTTC | CASTTASSYNEQFF
NA | TRBJ2-5 | TRBV28 | TRBD2 | TGTGCCAGCAGTTCATACCCGACTAGCGGCCAAGAGACCCAGTACTTC | CASSSYPTSGQETQYF
NA | TRBJ2-3 | TRBV6-6 | NA | TGTGCCAGCAGTTACTCAGAAGGGAGAGGGGATACGCAGTATTTT | CASSYSEGRGDTQYF
NA | TRBJ2-7 | TRBV7-2 | TRBD2 | TGTGCCAGCAGCTTCGGGGGGAAAACCTACGAGCAGTACTTC | CASSFGGKTYEQYF
NA | TRBJ1-6 | TRBV6-5 | TRBD1 | TGTGCCAGCAGGAGACAGGGCTCCTATAATTCACCCCTCCACTTT | CASRRQGSYNSPLHF
NA | TRBJ1-5 | TRBV2 | TRBD1 | TGTGCCAGCAGTGGGGATCGACAGGGCGGTCCCCAGCATTTT | CASSGDRQGGPQHF
NA | TRBJ1-1 | TRBV19 | NA | TGTGCCAGTAGGCCCCGTCCAGGTCAAGACGCTGAAGCTTTCTTT | CASRPRPGQDAEAFF
NA | TRBJ2-5 | TRBV7-9 | NA | TGTGCCAGCAGGGAGAACCAAGAGACCCAGTACTTC | CASRENQETQYF
few | TRBJ2-7 | TRBV9 | TRBD1 | TGTGCCAGCAGCCCATCGACAGGGCTCTCCGAGCAGTACTTC | CASSPSTGLSEQYF
NA | TRBJ2-1 | TRBV9 | NA | TGTGCCAGCAGCGTAGAAGGGACCCCCTGGGGGGTGCAGTTCTTC | CASSVEGTPWGVQFF
NA | TRBJ1-2 | TRBV4-1 | NA | TGCGCCAGCAGCCAGGGATCCGGGACTGATCGAGGCTACACCTTC | CASSQGSGTDRGYTF
few | TRBJ1-2 | TRBV5-8 | TRBD1 | TGTGCCAGCAGATCGACCGGGACAGAAGTATATTATGGCTACACCTTC | CASRSTGTEVYYGYTF
NA | TRBJ1-1 | TRBV20-1 | TRBD1 | TGCAGTGCTAGTTGGGACAGGGGGAACACTGAAGCTTTCTTT | CSASWDRGNTEAFF
NA | TRBJ1-2 | TRBV28 | TRBD1 | TGTGCCAGCAGTTTAAGGGACAGGAACTATGGCTACACCTTC | CASSLRDRNYGYTF
NA | TRBJ1-1 | TRBV27 | TRBD1 | TGTGCCAGCAGTCGTCAGGGGGAGAACACTGAAGCTTTCTTT | CASSRQGENTEAFF
NA | TRBJ1-2 | TRBV7-2 | NA | TGTGCCAGCAGCTTAGCCGGGACAACCCACTATGGCTACACCTTC | CASSLAGTTHYGYTF